This TCR beta chain is from a study of Ad26.COV2.S vaccination and SARS-CoV-2 variants. Across the study: The Ad26.COV2.S arm of the COV1001 trial was where the donor was placed. The study's findings and limits: The study found similar non-spike TCR breadth in vaccine and placebo recipients.

Germline V lookup: CDR1 MNHEY, CDR2 SVGAGI. The V gene lost 2 bases and the J gene lost 7 bases, with 8 bases spanning the gap. The CDR3 is 13 residues long. Profiling relied on immunoSEQ multiplex PCR, and the TCRdb table lists in-frame clones only, not all of them. The data hold roughly 420,000 clones, with 89% observed a single time. With respect to this clone: Antigen: not known.

Specified treatment: some 20 received Ad26.COV2.S at low or high dose, single or two shots; about 5 received placebo; per-sample allocation not given. Sampling happened 63 days after the first vaccine or placebo injection. Donation came from an adult in Boston who was aged 18-55 years. An Ad26 vector was used to express Wuhan-strain SARS-CoV-2 spike as the vaccine. This chain joins TRBV6-5 and TRBJ1-4, with D perhaps matching TRBD1 (5 bases). The sequencing here drew on peripheral blood, taken in a trial of Ad26.COV2.S vaccine versus placebo. The origin of this receptor is a person between 18 and 65 years old who received the Ad26.COV2.S COVID-19 vaccine or a placebo. The CDR3 spells CASSYIRAEKLFF. For the CDR3, the DNA is TGTGCCAGCAGTTACATCAGGGCTGAAAAACTGTTTTTT.